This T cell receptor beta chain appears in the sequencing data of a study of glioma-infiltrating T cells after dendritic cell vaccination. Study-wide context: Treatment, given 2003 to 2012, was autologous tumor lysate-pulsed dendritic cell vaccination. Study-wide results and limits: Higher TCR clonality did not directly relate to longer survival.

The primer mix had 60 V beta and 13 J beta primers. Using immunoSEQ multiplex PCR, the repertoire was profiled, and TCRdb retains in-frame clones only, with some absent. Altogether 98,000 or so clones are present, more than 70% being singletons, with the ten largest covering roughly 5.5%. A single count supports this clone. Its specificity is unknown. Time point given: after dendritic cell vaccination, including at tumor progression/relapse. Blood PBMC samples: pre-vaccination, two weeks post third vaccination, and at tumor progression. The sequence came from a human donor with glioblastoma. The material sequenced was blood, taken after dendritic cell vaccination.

The CDR3 spells CASSLGASEYGYTF. Written as DNA, the CDR3 is TGTGCCAGCAGCTTGGGGGCGTCAGAGTATGGCTACACCTTC. The rearrangement links TRBV5-4 to TRBJ1-2, with D unclear. The CDR3 runs 14 residues. V was shortened by 0 bases and J by 5 bases, with 11 bases between the two germline ends. CDR1 and CDR2 from the germline V gene are SGHNT and YYREEE (reference sequence).